This T cell receptor beta chain was observed in a study of T cell repertoires in cytomegalovirus infection. Study outcomes and limitations: HLA-C-restricted TCR beta clonotypes specific for CMV led the ex vivo response.

TCRdb reanalysed the reads using MiXCR and keeps one entry per CDR3 protein. The table shows around 540,000 distinct CDR3 sequences, with around a third occurring only once. As concerns this clonotype: The target antigen is unknown.

Sequencing was performed on cultured PBMCs, taken from culture after CMV antigen stimulation. The TCR comes from a human donor in good health (CMV status not recorded). Some clones in this sample may be carry-over from other donors' samples.

CDR3 sequence: CASRRTASGLSTDTQYF. As DNA, the CDR3 is TGTGCCAGCAGACGGACGGCTAGCGGGCTTAGCACAGATACGCAGTATTTT. The V gene is TRBV27, the J gene TRBJ2-3; 8 nucleotides align to TRBD2. V shed 6 bases and J 0 bases; nucleotides not matched to a gene: 11. CDR1 is MNHEY, CDR2 SMNVEV, per germline (reference sequence). The CDR3 spans 17 residues.